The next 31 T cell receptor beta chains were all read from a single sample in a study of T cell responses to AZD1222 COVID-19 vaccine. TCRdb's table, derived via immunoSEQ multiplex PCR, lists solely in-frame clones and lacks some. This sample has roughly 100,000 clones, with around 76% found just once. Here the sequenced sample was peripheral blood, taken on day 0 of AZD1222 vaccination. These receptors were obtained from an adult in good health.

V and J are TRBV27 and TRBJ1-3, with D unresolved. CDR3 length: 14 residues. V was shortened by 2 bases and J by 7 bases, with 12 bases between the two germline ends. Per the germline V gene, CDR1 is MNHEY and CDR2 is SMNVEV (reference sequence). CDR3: CASSLKTTSNTIYF. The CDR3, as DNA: TGTGCCAGCAGTTTAAAAACAACGTCTAACACCATATATTTT.

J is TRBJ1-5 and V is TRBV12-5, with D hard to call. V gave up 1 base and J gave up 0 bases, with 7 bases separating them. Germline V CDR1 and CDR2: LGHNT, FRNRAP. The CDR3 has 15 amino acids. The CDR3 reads CASGLDGYSNQPQHF. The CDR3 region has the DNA TGTGCTAGTGGTTTGGATGGTTATAGCAATCAGCCCCAGCATTTT.

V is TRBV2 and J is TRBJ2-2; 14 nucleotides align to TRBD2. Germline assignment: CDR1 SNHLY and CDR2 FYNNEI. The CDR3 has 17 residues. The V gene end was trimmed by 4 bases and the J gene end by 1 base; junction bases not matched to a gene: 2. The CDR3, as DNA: TGTGCCAGCAGTGGGACTAGCGGGGGGTGGAACACCGGGGAGCTGTTTTTT. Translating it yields CASSGTSGGWNTGELFF.

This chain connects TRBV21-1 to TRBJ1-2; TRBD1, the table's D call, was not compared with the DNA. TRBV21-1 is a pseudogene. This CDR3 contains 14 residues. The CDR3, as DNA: TGTGCCAGCTGTTCCAGGGCCGGCAAATTTGGCTACACCTTC. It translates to CASCSRAGKFGYTF.

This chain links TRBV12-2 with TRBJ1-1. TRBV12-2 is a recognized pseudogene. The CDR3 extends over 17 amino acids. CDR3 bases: TGTGCAAGTCGCTTAGTCCGGGTATCCCGAACAGATACTGAAGCTTTCTTT. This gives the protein CASRLVRVSRTDTEAFF.

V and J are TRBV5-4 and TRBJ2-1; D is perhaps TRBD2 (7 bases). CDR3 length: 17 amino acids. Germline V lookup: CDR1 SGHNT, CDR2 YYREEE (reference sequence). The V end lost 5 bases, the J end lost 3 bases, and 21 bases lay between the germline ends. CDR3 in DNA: TGTGCCAGCAGTTTCCCGCTGGGGGGGGCCAACTACAATGAGCAGTTCTTC. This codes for CASSFPLGGANYNEQFF.

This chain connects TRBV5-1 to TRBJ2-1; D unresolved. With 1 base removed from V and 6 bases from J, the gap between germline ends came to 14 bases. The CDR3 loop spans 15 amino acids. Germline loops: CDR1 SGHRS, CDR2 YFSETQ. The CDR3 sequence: CASSLSRAGFNEQFF. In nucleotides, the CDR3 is TGCGCCAGCAGCTTGTCTCGAGCCGGCTTCAATGAGCAGTTCTTC.

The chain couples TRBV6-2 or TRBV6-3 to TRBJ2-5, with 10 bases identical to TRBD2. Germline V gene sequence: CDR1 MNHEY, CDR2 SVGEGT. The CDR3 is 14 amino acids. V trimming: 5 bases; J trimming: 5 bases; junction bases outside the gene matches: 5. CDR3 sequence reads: CASSQRGGGETQYF. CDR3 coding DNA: TGTGCCAGCAGTCAGCGGGGGGGCGGGGAGACCCAGTACTTC.

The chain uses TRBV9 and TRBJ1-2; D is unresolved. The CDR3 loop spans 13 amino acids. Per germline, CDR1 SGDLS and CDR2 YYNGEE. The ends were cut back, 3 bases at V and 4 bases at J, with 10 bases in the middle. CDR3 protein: CASSDKDGYGYTF. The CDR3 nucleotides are TGTGCCAGCAGCGATAAAGATGGCTATGGCTACACCTTC.

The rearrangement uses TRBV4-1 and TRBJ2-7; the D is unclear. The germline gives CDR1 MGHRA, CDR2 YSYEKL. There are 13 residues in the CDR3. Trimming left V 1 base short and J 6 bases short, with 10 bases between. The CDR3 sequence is CASSQAWSSEQYF. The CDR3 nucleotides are TGCGCCAGCAGCCAAGCATGGAGTTCCGAGCAGTACTTC.

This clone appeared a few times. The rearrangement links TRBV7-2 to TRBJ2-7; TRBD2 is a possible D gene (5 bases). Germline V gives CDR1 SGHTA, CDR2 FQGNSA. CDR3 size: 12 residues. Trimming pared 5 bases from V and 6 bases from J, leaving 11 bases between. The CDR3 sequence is CASSITRSEQYF. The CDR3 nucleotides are TGTGCCAGCAGCATAACTAGATCCGAGCAGTACTTC.

This chain's CDR3 is CASSLGYRTGLETQYF. The CDR3 region has the DNA TGCGCCAGCAGCTTGGGGTATCGGACTGGCTTAGAGACCCAGTACTTC. The chain employs TRBV5-1 and TRBJ2-5; D possibly corresponds to TRBD2 (5 bases). The CDR3 extends over 16 amino acids. With 0 bases removed from V and 4 bases from J, the gap between germline ends came to 16 bases. Looked up from germline, CDR1 is SGHRS and CDR2 is YFSETQ.

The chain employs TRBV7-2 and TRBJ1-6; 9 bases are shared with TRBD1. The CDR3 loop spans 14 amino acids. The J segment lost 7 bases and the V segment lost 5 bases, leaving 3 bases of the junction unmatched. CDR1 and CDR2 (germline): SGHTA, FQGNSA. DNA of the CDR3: TGTGCCAGCAGCCGGACAGGGGAGAATTCACCCCTCCACTTT. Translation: CASSRTGENSPLHF.

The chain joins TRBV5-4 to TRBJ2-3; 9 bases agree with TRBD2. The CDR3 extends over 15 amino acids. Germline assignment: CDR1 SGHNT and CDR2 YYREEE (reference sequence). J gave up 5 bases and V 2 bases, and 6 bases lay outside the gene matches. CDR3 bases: TGTGCCAGCAGCTTCGCTAGCGGGGTAGAAGATACGCAGTATTTT. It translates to CASSFASGVEDTQYF.

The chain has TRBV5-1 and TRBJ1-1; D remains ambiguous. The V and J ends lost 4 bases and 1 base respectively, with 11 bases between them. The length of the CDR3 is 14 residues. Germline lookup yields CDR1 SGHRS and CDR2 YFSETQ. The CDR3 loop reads CASSKEPSNTEAFF. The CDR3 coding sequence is TGCGCCAGCAGCAAGGAGCCGTCGAACACTGAAGCTTTCTTT.

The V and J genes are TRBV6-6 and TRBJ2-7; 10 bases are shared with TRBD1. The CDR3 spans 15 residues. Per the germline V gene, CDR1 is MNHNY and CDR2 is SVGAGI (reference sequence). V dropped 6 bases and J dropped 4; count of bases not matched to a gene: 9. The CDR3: CASRPTGGRMYEQYF. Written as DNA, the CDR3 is TGTGCCAGCAGGCCGACAGGGGGCAGAATGTACGAGCAGTACTTC.

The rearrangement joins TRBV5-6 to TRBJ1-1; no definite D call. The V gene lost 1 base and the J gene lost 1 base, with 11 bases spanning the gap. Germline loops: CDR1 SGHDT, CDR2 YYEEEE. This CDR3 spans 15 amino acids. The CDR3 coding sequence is TGTGCCAGCAGCTTGTTTCTGATAGGGAACACTGAAGCTTTCTTT. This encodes CASSLFLIGNTEAFF.

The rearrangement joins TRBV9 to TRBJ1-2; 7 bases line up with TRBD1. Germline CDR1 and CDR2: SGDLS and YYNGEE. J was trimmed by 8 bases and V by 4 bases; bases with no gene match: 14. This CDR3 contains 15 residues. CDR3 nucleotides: TGTGCCAGCAGCCCGGTGGACAGGCCCGCCTTAGGCTACACCTTC. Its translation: CASSPVDRPALGYTF.

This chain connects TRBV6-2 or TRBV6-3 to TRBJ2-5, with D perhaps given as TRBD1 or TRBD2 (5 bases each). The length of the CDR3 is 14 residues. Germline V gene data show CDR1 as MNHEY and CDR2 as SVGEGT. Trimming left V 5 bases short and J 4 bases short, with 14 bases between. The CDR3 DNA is TGTGCCAGCAGTCTAGAGGGGCCTCGAGAGACCCAGTACTTC. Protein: CASSLEGPRETQYF.

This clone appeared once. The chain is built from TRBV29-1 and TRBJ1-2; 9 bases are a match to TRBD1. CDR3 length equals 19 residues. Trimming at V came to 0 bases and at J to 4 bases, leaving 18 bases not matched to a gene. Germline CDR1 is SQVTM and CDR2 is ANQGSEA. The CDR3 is CSVEDRNRGQGIFGYGYTF. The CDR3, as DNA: TGCAGCGTTGAAGATCGGAACAGGGGGCAGGGCATTTTTGGCTATGGCTACACCTTC.

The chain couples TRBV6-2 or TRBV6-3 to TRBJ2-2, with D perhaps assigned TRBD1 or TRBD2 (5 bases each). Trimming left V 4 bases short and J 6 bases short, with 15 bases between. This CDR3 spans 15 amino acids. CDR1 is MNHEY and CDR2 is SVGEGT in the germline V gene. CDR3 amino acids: CASSSLGRGAGELFF. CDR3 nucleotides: TGTGCCAGCAGTTCCCTCGGCCGAGGGGCCGGGGAGCTGTTTTTT.

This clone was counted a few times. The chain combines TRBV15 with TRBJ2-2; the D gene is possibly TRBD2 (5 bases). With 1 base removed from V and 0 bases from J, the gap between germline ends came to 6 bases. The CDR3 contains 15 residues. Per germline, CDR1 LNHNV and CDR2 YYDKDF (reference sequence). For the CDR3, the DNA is TGTGCCACCAGCAGAGCCGGGGCGAACACCGGGGAGCTGTTTTTT. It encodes CATSRAGANTGELFF.

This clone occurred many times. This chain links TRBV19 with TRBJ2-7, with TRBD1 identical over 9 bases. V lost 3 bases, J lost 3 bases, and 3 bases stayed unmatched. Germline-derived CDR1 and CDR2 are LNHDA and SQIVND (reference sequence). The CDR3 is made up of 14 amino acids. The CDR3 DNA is TGTGCCAGTAGTATCGGGACAGGGAACTACGAGCAGTACTTC. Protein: CASSIGTGNYEQYF.

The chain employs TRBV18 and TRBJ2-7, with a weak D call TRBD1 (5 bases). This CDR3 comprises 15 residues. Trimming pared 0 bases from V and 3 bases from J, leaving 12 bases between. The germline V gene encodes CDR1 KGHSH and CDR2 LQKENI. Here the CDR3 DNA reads TGTGCCAGCTCACCACCGTTTCAGCAGGGCTACGAGCAGTACTTC. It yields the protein CASSPPFQQGYEQYF.

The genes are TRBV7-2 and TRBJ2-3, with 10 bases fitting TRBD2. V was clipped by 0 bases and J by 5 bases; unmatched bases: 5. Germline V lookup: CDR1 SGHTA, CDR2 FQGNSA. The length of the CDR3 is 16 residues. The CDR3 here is CASSLAGLANGDTQYF. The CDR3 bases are TGTGCCAGCAGCTTAGCGGGACTAGCGAACGGAGATACGCAGTATTTT.

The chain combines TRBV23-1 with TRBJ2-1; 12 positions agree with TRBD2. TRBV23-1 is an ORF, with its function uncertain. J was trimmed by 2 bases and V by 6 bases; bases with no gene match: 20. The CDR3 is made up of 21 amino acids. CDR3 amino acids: CASSPLPFASGGARTYNEQFF. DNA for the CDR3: TGCGCCAGCAGCCCTCTCCCGTTCGCTAGCGGGGGGGCTCGGACCTACAATGAGCAGTTCTTC.

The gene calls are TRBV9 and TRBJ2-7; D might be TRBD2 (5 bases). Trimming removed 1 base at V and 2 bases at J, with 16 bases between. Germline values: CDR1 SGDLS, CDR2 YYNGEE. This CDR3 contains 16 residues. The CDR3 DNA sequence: TGTGCCAGCAGCGTAAGAGGCCACAGCGGCGCCTACGAGCAGTACTTC. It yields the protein CASSVRGHSGAYEQYF.

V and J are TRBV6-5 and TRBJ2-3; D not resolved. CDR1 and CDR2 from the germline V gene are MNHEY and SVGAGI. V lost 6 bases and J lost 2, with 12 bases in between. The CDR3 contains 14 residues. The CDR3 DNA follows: TGTGCCAGCAGGATCGAATCCTTCACAGATACGCAGTATTTT. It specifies CASRIESFTDTQYF.

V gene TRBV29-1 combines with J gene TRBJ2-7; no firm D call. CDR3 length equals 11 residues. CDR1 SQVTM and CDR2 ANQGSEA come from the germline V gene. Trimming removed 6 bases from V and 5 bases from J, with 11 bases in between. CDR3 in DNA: TGCAGCGTCGCCCTTTGGGACGAGCAGTACTTC. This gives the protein CSVALWDEQYF.

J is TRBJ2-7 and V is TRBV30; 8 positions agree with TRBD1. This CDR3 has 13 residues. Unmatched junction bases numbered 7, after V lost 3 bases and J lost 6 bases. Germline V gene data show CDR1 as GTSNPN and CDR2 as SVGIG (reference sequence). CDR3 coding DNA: TGTGCCTGGAGCCCGGACAGGGTTGGCGAGCAGTACTTC. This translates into CAWSPDRVGEQYF.

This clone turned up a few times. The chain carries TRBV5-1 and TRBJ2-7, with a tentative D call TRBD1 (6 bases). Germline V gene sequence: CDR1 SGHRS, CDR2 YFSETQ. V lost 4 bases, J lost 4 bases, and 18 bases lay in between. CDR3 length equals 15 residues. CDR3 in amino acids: CASSQPQGRRYEQYF. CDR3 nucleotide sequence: TGCGCCAGCAGCCAACCACAGGGTAGGCGATACGAGCAGTACTTC.